This is a list of T cell receptor beta chains from one sample in a study of cytomegalovirus exposure and HLA in healthy donors. Some clones are missing from TCRdb's copy, which holds only in-frame ones; the method was immunoSEQ multiplex PCR. The top ten hold 1.2% to 1.5% of the sample, which has over 130,000 clones, approximately 84% seen once. Source material: PBMCs. The receptor set was obtained from a man under 40 in good health and CMV-seropositive. Both conserved end residues are part of each CDR3.

CASSLLAGYDTQYF	TRBV6-5	TRBJ2-3
CAPPRFSSYEQYF	TRBV19	TRBJ2-7
CASNGARETQYF	TRBV2	TRBJ2-5
CASSQDSGGEQYF	TRBV4-2	TRBJ2-7
CASSSGSFANTGELFF	TRBV7-9	TRBJ2-2
CASSPPTGGLNTEAFF	TRBV18	TRBJ1-1
CASSFPLGGGLMSNQPQHF	TRBV28	TRBJ1-5
CASSPAQGGGNTGELFF	TRBV4-2	TRBJ2-2
CASSERGTANTEAFF	TRBV2	TRBJ1-1
CASSIAQDSYSNQPQHF	TRBV19	TRBJ1-5
CASSYSSSNGQFF	TRBV6-6	TRBJ2-1
CASSLGLGFYEQYF	TRBV28	TRBJ2-7
CASSSSGTGNTEAFF	TRBV27	TRBJ1-1
CASSNRAREETQYF	TRBV6-1	TRBJ2-5
CASSLGYRGLGEKLFF	TRBV5-1	TRBJ1-4
CASSLALGDMNTEAFF	TRBV5-5	TRBJ1-1
CSVGGNDGYTF	TRBV29-1	TRBJ1-2
CASSWRKNTEAFF	TRBV27	TRBJ1-1
CASSLDITGEQFF	TRBV7-2	TRBJ2-1
CASTPEPTSHEQYF	TRBV5-6	TRBJ2-7
CASSPLGGLGNEQFF	TRBV5-4	TRBJ2-1
CASSSLPGQGRPSYF	TRBV28	TRBJ2-7
CAWRKPAGELFF	TRBV30	TRBJ2-2
CASTTPGRGNQPQHF	TRBV19	TRBJ1-5
CASSEEGGHITQGYTF	TRBV9	TRBJ1-2
CASSAGGGGRNQPQHF	TRBV2	TRBJ1-5
CASSFAGTGDSYGYTF	TRBV28	TRBJ1-2
CASSPVTFSYNEQFF	TRBV7-9	TRBJ2-1
CASVQGMEYF	TRBV2	TRBJ2-7
CASRGPRGPNEQFF	TRBV5-1	TRBJ2-1
CASSLRLAGVADTQYF	TRBV5-4	TRBJ2-3
CASSNAALAGETQYF	TRBV6-5	TRBJ2-5
CSVVTVGTEAFF	TRBV29-1	TRBJ1-1
CAISDMVVREEWSETQYF	TRBV10-3	TRBJ2-5
CHETGDEKLFF	TRBV20-1	TRBJ1-4
CASSSAEVGNTEAFF	TRBV2	TRBJ1-1
CASSGDSHTYSNQPQHF	TRBV6-1	TRBJ1-5
CASRTGTGFGGEQFF	TRBV6-1	TRBJ2-1
CASIKSGFRVTDTQYF	TRBV28	TRBJ2-3
CASSLALGEQYF	TRBV13	TRBJ2-7